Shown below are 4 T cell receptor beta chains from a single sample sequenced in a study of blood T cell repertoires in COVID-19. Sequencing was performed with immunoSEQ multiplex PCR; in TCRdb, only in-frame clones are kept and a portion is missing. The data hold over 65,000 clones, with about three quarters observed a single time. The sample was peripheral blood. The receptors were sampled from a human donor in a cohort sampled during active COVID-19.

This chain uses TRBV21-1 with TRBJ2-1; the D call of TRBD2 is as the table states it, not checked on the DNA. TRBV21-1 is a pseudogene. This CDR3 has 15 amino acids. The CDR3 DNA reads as TGTGCCAGCAGCAAAGTGGGAGCAGATTACAATGAGCAGTTCTTC. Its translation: CASSKVGADYNEQFF.

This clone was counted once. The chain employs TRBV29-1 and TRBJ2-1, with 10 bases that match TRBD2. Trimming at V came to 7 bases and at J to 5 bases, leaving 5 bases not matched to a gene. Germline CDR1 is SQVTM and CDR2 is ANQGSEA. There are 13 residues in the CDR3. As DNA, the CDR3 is TGCAGCGCGGAGCGGGAGGGGGACAATGAGCAGTTCTTC. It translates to CSAEREGDNEQFF.

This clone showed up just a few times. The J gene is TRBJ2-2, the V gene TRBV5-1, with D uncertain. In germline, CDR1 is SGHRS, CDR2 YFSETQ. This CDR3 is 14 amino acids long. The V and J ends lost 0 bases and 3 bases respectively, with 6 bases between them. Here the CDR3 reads CASSLAHHTGELFF. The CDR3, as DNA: TGCGCCAGCAGCTTGGCCCATCACACCGGGGAGCTGTTTTTT.

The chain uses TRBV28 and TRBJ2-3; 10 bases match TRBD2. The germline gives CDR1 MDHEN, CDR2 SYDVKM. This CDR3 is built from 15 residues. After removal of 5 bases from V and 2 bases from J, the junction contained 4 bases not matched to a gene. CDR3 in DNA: TGTGCCAGCAGTGGTACTAGCGGGGTCACAGATACGCAGTATTTT. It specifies CASSGTSGVTDTQYF.